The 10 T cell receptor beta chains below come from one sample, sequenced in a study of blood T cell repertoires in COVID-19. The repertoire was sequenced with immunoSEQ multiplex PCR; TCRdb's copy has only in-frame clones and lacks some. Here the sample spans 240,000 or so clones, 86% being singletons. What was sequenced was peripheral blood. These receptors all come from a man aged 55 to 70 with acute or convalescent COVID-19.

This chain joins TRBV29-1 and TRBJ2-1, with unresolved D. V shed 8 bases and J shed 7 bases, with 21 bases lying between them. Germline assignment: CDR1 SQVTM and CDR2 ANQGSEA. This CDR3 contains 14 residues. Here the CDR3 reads CSSIRRNANNEQFF. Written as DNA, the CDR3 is TGCAGCTCAATCCGGAGAAACGCTAATAATGAGCAGTTCTTC.

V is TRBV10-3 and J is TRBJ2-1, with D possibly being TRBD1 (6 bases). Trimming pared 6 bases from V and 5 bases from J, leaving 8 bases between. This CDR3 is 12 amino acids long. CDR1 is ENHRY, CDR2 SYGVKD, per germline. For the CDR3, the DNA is TGTGCCATCAGACAGGGTAACAATGAGCAGTTCTTC. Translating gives CAIRQGNNEQFF.

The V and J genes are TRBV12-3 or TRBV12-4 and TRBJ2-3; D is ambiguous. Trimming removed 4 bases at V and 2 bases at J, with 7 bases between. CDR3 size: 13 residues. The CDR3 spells CASSSQSTDTQYF. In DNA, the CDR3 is TGTGCCAGCAGTTCACAGTCCACAGATACGCAGTATTTT.

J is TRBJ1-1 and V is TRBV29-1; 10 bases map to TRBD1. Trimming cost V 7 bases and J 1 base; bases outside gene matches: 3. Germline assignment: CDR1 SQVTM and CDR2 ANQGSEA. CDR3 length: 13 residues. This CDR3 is CSARQGANTEAFF. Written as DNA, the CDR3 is TGCAGCGCCCGACAGGGGGCGAACACTGAAGCTTTCTTT.

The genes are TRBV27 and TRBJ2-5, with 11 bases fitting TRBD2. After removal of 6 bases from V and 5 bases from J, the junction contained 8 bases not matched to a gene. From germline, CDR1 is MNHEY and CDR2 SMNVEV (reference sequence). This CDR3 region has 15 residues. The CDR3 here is CASRLLTSGKETQYF. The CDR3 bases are TGTGCCAGCAGACTGCTGACTAGCGGGAAGGAGACCCAGTACTTC.

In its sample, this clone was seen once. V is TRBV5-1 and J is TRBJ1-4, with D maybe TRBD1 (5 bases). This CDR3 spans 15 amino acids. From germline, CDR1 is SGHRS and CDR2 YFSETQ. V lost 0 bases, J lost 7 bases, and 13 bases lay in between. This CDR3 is CASSLGGAEREKLFF. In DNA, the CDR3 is TGCGCCAGCAGCTTGGGGGGCGCAGAGCGTGAAAAACTGTTTTTT.

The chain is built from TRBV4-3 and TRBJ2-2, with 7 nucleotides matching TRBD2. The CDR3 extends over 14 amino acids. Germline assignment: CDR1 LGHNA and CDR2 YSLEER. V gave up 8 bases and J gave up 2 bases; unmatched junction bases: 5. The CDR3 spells CASAREGNTGELFF. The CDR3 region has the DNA TGCGCCAGCGCCAGGGAGGGAAACACCGGGGAGCTGTTTTTT.

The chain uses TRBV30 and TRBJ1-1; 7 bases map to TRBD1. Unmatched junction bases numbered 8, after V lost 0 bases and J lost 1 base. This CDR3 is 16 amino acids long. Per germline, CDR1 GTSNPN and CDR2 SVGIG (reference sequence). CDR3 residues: CAWSVRQGDRNTEAFF. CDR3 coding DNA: TGTGCCTGGAGTGTCCGGCAGGGGGACCGGAACACTGAAGCTTTCTTT.

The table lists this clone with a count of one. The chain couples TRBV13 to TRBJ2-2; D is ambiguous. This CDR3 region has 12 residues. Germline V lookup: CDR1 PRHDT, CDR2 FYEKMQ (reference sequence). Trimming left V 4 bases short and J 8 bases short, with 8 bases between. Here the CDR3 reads CASSSAAGELFF. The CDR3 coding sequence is TGTGCCAGCAGCTCGGCGGCGGGGGAGCTGTTTTTT.

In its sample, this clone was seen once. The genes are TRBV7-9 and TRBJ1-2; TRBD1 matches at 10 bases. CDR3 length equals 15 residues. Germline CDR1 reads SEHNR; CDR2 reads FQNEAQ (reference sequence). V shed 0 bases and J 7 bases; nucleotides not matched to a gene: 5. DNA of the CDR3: TGTGCCAGCAGCTTAGCGGGACAGGGGTTAGGTGGCTACACCTTC. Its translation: CASSLAGQGLGGYTF. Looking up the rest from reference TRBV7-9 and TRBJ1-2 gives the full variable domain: DTGVSQNPRHKITKRGQNVTFRCDPISEHNRLYWYRQTLGQGPEFLTYFQNEAQLEKSRLLSDRFSAERPKGSFSTLEIQRTEQGDSAMYLCASSLAGQGLGGYTFGSGTRLTVV.